This T cell receptor beta chain was recovered during a study of neurological immune-mediated disorders. Findings and caveats of the study: HTLV-1-associated myelopathy had the most TCR clonal expansion, while multiple sclerosis had the least, a level that fell below healthy controls.

This clonotype was picked up many times. As yet, its antigen is unknown. The cDNA came from 5'RACE, which used 10-nucleotide random UMIs. From the 5' RACE reads, TCRdb called clonotypes with MiXCR, one entry per CDR3 protein. Of 75,000 to 95,000 distinct CDR3 sequences in the sample, over 15% are singletons; the top ten hold approximately 15%. The germline V gene has CDR1 DFQATT and CDR2 SNEGSKA (reference sequence). V lost 1 base and J lost 8; bases outside the gene matches: 7. The CDR3 sequence is 14 residues long. The V call is TRBV20-1, the J call TRBJ2-1, with 8 bases aligning to TRBD1. The sequence was obtained from a middle-aged woman in good health. Sequencing used PBMCs. The CDR3 nucleotides read TGCAGTGCTAGAGGCTTGGACAGGGAACATGAGCAGTTCTTC. Its translation: CSARGLDREHEQFF.